This T cell receptor beta chain comes out of a study of T-cell reconstitution after alpha-beta-depleted transplantation in children. Findings and limits, study-wide: Surviving thymic progenitors and recipient T cells were the source of high TCRbeta diversity at day 60 in some patients.

In this sample, this clonotype turned up a few times. Its antigen is undetermined. Preparation of the TCRbeta library used unique molecular identifiers. MiXCR was run by TCRdb on the PCR reads, yielding one entry per CDR3 protein. Of around 800,000 distinct CDR3 sequences in the sample, roughly 15% were seen once. Sequenced here: PBMCs, mostly from graft donor cells, sampled 360 days after TCRalphabeta/CD19-depleted stem cell transplant. The source is a male patient younger than 18 who had a stem cell transplant for acute lymphoblastic leukemia, so the T cells may come from the graft donor.

In DNA form, the CDR3 reads TGTGCCAGCAGCCTGGGGGACCCCTATGGCTACACCTTC. Protein: CASSLGDPYGYTF. The J gene is TRBJ1-2, the V gene TRBV28, with a weak D call TRBD1 (5 bases). This CDR3 is 13 amino acids long. Trimming took 6 bases from V and 4 from J, leaving 12 bases between them. The germline CDR1 and CDR2 sequences are MDHEN and SYDVKM.